Below, 21 T cell receptor beta chains from the same sample are listed, as sequenced in a study of blood T cell repertoires in COVID-19. This table comes from immunoSEQ multiplex PCR, and its TCRdb copy is limited to in-frame clones, with some not included. The sample records 200,000 to 300,000 clones, 84% being singletons. Material: peripheral blood. The receptors were gathered from a human donor in a cohort sampled during active COVID-19.

This chain's CDR3 is CASSLTGYDTEAFF. The CDR3 region has the DNA TGTGCCAGCAGCTTGACAGGGTATGACACTGAAGCTTTCTTT. This chain connects TRBV7-3 to TRBJ1-1, with 7 nucleotides matching TRBD1. This CDR3 has 14 residues. Trimming at V came to 3 bases and at J to 3 bases, leaving 4 bases not matched to a gene. Germline V gene sequence: CDR1 SGHTA, CDR2 FQGTGA.

CDR3 coding DNA: TGTGCCAGCAAAAGACAGGGGCGCAATCAGCCCCAGCATTTT. Residues: CASKRQGRNQPQHF. The chain carries TRBV19 and TRBJ1-5; 8 bases match TRBD1. Germline CDR1 LNHDA, CDR2 SQIVND (reference sequence). V lost 9 bases to trimming and J lost 2 bases; unmatched junction nucleotides: 6. The CDR3 consists of 14 residues.

The J gene is TRBJ2-5, the V gene TRBV5-8, with 8 nucleotides matching TRBD1. The CDR3 totals 15 residues. Germline-derived CDR1 and CDR2 are SGHTS and YDEGEE. The V and J ends lost 4 bases and 7 bases, in that order; junction bases with no gene match: 12. The CDR3 region is CASSPLPQGAGTQYF. The CDR3 nucleotides are TGTGCCAGCAGCCCCCTACCCCAGGGGGCCGGGACCCAGTACTTC. Full variable domain (rest looked up from reference TRBV5-8 and TRBJ2-5): EAGVTQSPTHLIKTRGQQATLRCSPISGHTSVYWYQQALGLGLQFLLWYDEGEERNRGNFPPRFSGRQFPNYSSELNVNALELEDSALYLCASSPLPQGAGTQYFGPGTRLLVL.

The chain has TRBV6-5 and TRBJ2-5; D may be TRBD2 (6 bases). V was clipped by 0 bases and J by 3 bases, with 11 bases between them. CDR3 length equals 15 residues. Germline values: CDR1 MNHEY, CDR2 SVGAGI. Here the CDR3 DNA reads TGTGCCAGCAGTTACTCGATCGGGGGAAAAGAGACCCAGTACTTC. It is translated as CASSYSIGGKETQYF.

V and J are TRBV18 and TRBJ2-5, with no clear D. The CDR3 is made up of 12 amino acids. V was shortened by 1 base and J by 7 bases, with 7 bases between the two germline ends. From germline, CDR1 is KGHSH and CDR2 LQKENI. The CDR3 is CASSPRGGTQYF. For the CDR3, the DNA is TGTGCCAGCTCACCACGCGGTGGGACCCAGTACTTC. Based on the CDR3 plus reference TRBV18 and TRBJ2-5, the full variable domain is NAGVMQNPRHLVRRRGQEARLRCSPMKGHSHVYWYRQLPEEGLKFMVYLQKENIIDESGMPKERFSAEFPKEGPSILRIQQVVRGDSAAYFCASSPRGGTQYFGPGTRLLVL.

J is TRBJ2-3 and V is TRBV6-1; 8 positions match TRBD2. V lost 3 bases, J lost 0 bases, and 11 bases stayed unmatched. This CDR3 spans 18 amino acids. Germline V gene lookup returns CDR1 MNHNS and CDR2 SASEGT. The CDR3 sequence: CASSDYRGGGPSTDTQYF. In DNA, the CDR3 is TGTGCCAGCAGTGATTATCGGGGCGGGGGGCCTAGCACAGATACGCAGTATTTT.

V gene TRBV10-3 combines with J gene TRBJ2-7; TRBD2 matches 8 bases. The CDR3 covers 15 residues. Germline V gives CDR1 ENHRY, CDR2 SYGVKD. Trimming cost V 8 bases and J 2 bases; bases outside gene matches: 11. The CDR3 region has the DNA TGTGCCATCCAGATGGGGTTAGCGGGACCCTACGAGCAGTACTTC. This translates into CAIQMGLAGPYEQYF.

The rearrangement joins TRBV6-5 to TRBJ1-3; a possible D gene is TRBD1 (5 bases). From germline, CDR1 is MNHEY and CDR2 SVGAGI. This CDR3 spans 15 amino acids. V dropped 6 bases and J dropped 0 bases, with 12 bases sitting between them. CDR3 sequence (DNA): TGTGCCAGCAGCCGCGGACAAGGCTCTGGAAACACCATATATTTT. Its protein is CASSRGQGSGNTIYF.

This clone was found once. The chain couples TRBV6-2 or TRBV6-3 to TRBJ1-1; a possible D gene is TRBD1 (6 bases). Germline CDR1 is MNHEY and CDR2 is SVGEGT. Trimming stripped 6 bases from V and 4 bases from J, with 18 bases between. CDR3 length: 15 amino acids. Written as DNA, the CDR3 is TGTGCCAGCAGCCTGCTTGGGGGCCGAGTCACTGAAGCTTTCTTT. Protein sequence: CASSLLGGRVTEAFF.

The rearrangement joins TRBV2 to TRBJ2-1; D may be TRBD1 (7 bases). V was pared by 6 bases and J by 9 bases, with 12 bases between. The CDR3 is made up of 12 amino acids. Germline V gives CDR1 SNHLY, CDR2 FYNNEI. The CDR3 DNA reads TGTGCCAGCAGCTGGCAGGGGGGTGAGCAGTTCTTC. This translates into CASSWQGGEQFF.

The chain employs TRBV15 and TRBJ1-2, with 9 bases fitting TRBD1. The CDR3 sequence is 15 residues long. Trimming took 2 bases from V and 6 from J; bases not matched to a gene: 7. Germline CDR1 is LNHNV and CDR2 is YYDKDF (reference sequence). Here the CDR3 reads CATSRPGTGRNGYTF. As DNA, the CDR3 is TGTGCCACCAGCAGACCTGGGACAGGGCGGAATGGCTACACCTTC.

The genes are TRBV7-2 and TRBJ1-5, with a tentative D call TRBD1 (5 bases). The V end was cut by 1 base, the J end by 6 bases, with 13 bases between. The CDR3 runs 15 residues. Germline CDR1 reads SGHTA; CDR2 reads FQGNSA. The CDR3 here is CASSLDSVRAQPQHF. The CDR3 DNA reads as TGTGCCAGCAGCTTAGATTCCGTCAGGGCTCAGCCCCAGCATTTT.

The chain uses TRBV4-3 and TRBJ1-4, with D unresolved. The CDR3 sequence is 13 residues long. From germline, CDR1 is LGHNA and CDR2 YSLEER. Trimming cost V 1 base and J 11 bases, with 11 bases left between them. DNA for the CDR3: TGCGCCAGCAGCCAAGGAGGAAGTGGGAAACTGTTTTTT. It is translated as CASSQGGSGKLFF.

The chain carries TRBV12-3 or TRBV12-4 and TRBJ1-2, with D possibly matching TRBD1 (6 bases). This CDR3 has 13 amino acids. Trimming took off 2 bases at V and 12 bases at J, with 16 bases between the two ends. The CDR3 coding sequence is TGTGCCAGCAGTTTATCCCCCGACAGGCAGAACACCTTC. This sequence encodes CASSLSPDRQNTF.

This chain joins TRBV7-2 and TRBJ1-2, with D perhaps matching TRBD1 (5 bases). Looked up from germline, CDR1 is SGHTA and CDR2 is FQGNSA. The CDR3 has 14 amino acids. Trimming removed 5 bases at V and 4 bases at J, with 14 bases between. The chain's CDR3 is CASSEDRGVYGYTF. The CDR3 DNA sequence: TGTGCCAGCAGCGAAGACCGGGGGGTCTATGGCTACACCTTC. The whole variable domain, remainder taken from reference TRBV7-2 and TRBJ1-2, is GAGVSQSPSNKVTEKGKDVELRCDPISGHTALYWYRQSLGQGLEFLIYFQGNSAPDKSGLPSDRFSAERTGGSVSTLTIQRTQQEDSAVYLCASSEDRGVYGYTFGSGTRLTVV.

The table lists this clone with a few counts. The rearrangement joins TRBV5-5 to TRBJ1-2; 9 nucleotides line up with TRBD1. Germline V gene lookup returns CDR1 SGHKS and CDR2 YYEKEE (reference sequence). V was clipped by 4 bases and J by 3 bases; unmatched bases: 10. This CDR3 spans 16 amino acids. The DNA for the CDR3 is TGTGCCAGCAGCCCTGGAAAGGGACAGGGCGACTATGGCTACACCTTC. Protein: CASSPGKGQGDYGYTF.

This sequence joins TRBV28 and TRBJ2-5; D uncertain. The length of the CDR3 is 12 residues. Germline loops: CDR1 MDHEN, CDR2 SYDVKM. V was clipped by 2 bases and J by 9 bases, with 10 bases between them. This CDR3 reads CASSLARKAQYF. CDR3 in DNA: TGTGCCAGCAGTTTAGCTAGGAAGGCCCAGTACTTC.

As regards this clone: This specimen includes other DNA sequences encoding the same CDR3. This chain connects TRBV5-4 to TRBJ2-7; a possible D gene is TRBD2 (6 bases). Germline V lookup: CDR1 SGHNT, CDR2 YYREEE (reference sequence). V was clipped by 3 bases and J by 0 bases, with 13 bases between them. The CDR3 spans 15 residues. The CDR3 loop is CASSSGTLSSYEQYF. CDR3 coding DNA: TGTGCCAGCAGCTCCGGGACTCTAAGCTCCTACGAGCAGTACTTC.

This chain joins TRBV9 and TRBJ2-3; no definite D call. Germline V gene lookup returns CDR1 SGDLS and CDR2 YYNGEE. There are 16 residues in the CDR3. The V and J ends lost 9 bases and 4 bases respectively, with 24 bases between them. The CDR3 DNA reads TGTGCCACCTCCACCCATGTAGCCCTAACACCAGATACGCAGTATTTT. Translation: CATSTHVALTPDTQYF.

The gene calls are TRBV19 and TRBJ2-7; the match to TRBD1 covers 10 bases. With V trimmed by 4 bases and J by 3 bases, 6 bases remained unmatched. This CDR3 is built from 15 residues. The germline gives CDR1 LNHDA, CDR2 SQIVND (reference sequence). The CDR3 loop reads CASSKPGQGIYEQYF. The DNA of the CDR3 is TGTGCCAGTAGTAAACCGGGACAGGGGATCTACGAGCAGTACTTC. The complete variable domain, with remaining parts taken from reference TRBV19 and TRBJ2-7, reads DGGITQSPKYLFRKEGQNVTLSCEQNLNHDAMYWYRQDPGQGLRLIYYSQIVNDFQKGDIAEGYSVSREKKESFPLTVTSAQKNPTAFYLCASSKPGQGIYEQYFGPGTRLTVT.

The V gene is TRBV12-3 or TRBV12-4, the J gene TRBJ1-1; D not certain. V was trimmed by 4 bases and J by 2 bases, leaving 8 bases between them. The CDR3 covers 13 residues. CDR3 sequence reads: CASSYTENTEAFF. The CDR3 nucleotides read TGTGCCAGCAGTTACACAGAAAACACTGAAGCTTTCTTT.